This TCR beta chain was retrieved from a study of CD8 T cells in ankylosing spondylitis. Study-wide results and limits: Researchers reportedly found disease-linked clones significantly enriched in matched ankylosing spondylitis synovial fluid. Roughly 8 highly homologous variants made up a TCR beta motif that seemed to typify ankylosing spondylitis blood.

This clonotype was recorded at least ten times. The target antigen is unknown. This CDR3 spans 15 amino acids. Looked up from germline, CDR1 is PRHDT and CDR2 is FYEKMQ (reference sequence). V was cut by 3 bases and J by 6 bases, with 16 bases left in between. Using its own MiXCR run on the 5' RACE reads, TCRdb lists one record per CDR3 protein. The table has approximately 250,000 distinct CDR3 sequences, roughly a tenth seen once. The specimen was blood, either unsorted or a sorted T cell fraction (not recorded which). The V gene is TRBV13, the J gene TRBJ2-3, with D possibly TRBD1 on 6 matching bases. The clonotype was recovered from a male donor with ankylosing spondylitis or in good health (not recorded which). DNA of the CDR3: TGTGCCAGCAGCTTCGGACAGCTCGCAGGGGATACGCAGTATTTT. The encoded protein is CASSFGQLAGDTQYF.